The TCR beta chain described here comes from a study of shared T cell receptors in the human thymus. Repertoires were generated with immunoSEQ multiplex PCR, while TCRdb's copy carries only in-frame clones and drops some. Among fewer than 700,000 clones listed, around 87% were seen once. The same sample was also studied in work on human thymus T cells. Turning to that study: Having corrective surgery for congenital heart defects, healthy Finnish infants were the ones who donated. Thymic resections from corrective heart surgery supplied the tissue. Thymic and blood repertoires appeared to carry a bias in their V and J gene usage. Highly overlapping thymic repertoires among unrelated individuals were reported in related research.

This sequence was found in a boy younger than two with a congenital heart defect. The specimen was thymocytes.

CDR3: CASSLGREYHEQYF. The CDR3 nucleotides are TGTGCCAGCAGTTTAGGGCGGGAGTACCACGAGCAGTACTTC. This chain uses TRBV27 with TRBJ2-7; 7 bases align to TRBD2. This CDR3 is built from 14 residues. J lost 5 bases, V lost 2 bases, and 6 bases had no gene match. The germline gives CDR1 MNHEY, CDR2 SMNVEV (reference sequence).